This T cell receptor beta chain emerged from a study of tissue T cells after allogeneic stem cell transplantation. Clones were read by immunoSEQ multiplex PCR, and TCRdb kept only the in-frame ones, dropping some. The sample has around 6,000 clones, roughly half seen once. A note on this clone: Its antigen remains unknown. The genes and germline here are from mouse. Read sequence stops 1 residue before the CDR3 end, and the germline J gene provides the missing end.

This CDR3 region has 16 residues. The germline V gene has CDR1 NSQYPW and CDR2 LRSPGD (reference sequence). The V gene end was trimmed by 3 bases and the J gene end by 3 bases; junction bases not matched to a gene: 5. The sample's time point: mouse harvest day 7 after allogeneic transplant. Tail vein injection delivered 10^7 T-cell-depleted bone marrow cells and 10^6 splenic CD5+ T cells. This mouse GVHD model was MHC-mismatched B6 to BALB/c, profiled day 7 or 14. Points from the study as a whole: Within patients, tissue anatomy strongly shaped TCR repertoire composition. Blood and spleen captured only part of the tissue TCR repertoire.

The sample consisted of gut tissue. The rearrangement uses TRBV1 and TRBJ2-4, with 11 bases that match TRBD2. This clonotype originated in a female BALB/c mouse given C57BL/6 T cells with graft-versus-host disease after an allogeneic hematopoietic cell transplant. The CDR3 bases that were read are TGCACCTGCAGTGCCGGGGACTGGGGGCCCCAAAACACCTTGTAC. Its protein product is CTCSAGDWGPQNTLY. In full, the CDR3 is CTCSAGDWGPQNTLYF.